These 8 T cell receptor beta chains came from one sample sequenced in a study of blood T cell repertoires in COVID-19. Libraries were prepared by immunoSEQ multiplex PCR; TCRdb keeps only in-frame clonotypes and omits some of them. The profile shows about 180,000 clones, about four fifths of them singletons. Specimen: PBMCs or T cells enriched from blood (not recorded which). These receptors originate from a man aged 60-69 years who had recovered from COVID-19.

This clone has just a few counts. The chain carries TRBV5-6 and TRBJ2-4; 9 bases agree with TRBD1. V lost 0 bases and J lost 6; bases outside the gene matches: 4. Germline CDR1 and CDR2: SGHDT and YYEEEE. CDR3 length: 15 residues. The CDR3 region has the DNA TGTGCCAGCAGCTTGGCTGGGACAGGGTTAAACATTCAGTACTTC. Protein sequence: CASSLAGTGLNIQYF.

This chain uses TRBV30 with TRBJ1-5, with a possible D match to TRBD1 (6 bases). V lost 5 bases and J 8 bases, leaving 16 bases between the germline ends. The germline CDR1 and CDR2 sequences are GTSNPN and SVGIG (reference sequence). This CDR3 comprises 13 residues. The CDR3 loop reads CAWGGQSGEPQHF. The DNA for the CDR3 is TGTGCCTGGGGAGGGCAATCAGGGGAGCCCCAGCATTTT.

The CDR3 sequence is CASSVESGGLDNEQFF. CDR3 DNA sequence: TGTGCCAGCAGCGTAGAATCGGGGGGGCTCGACAATGAGCAGTTCTTC. The V and J genes are TRBV9 and TRBJ2-1; TRBD2 matches 8 bases. The CDR3 loop spans 16 amino acids. The germline V gene encodes CDR1 SGDLS and CDR2 YYNGEE. The ends lost 0 bases at V and 5 bases at J; junction bases unmatched: 7. Looking up the rest from reference TRBV9 and TRBJ2-1 gives the full variable domain: DSGVTQTPKHLITATGQRVTLRCSPRSGDLSVYWYQQSLDQGLQFLIQYYNGEERAKGNILERFSAQQFPDLHSELNLSSLELGDSALYFCASSVESGGLDNEQFFGPGTRLTVL.

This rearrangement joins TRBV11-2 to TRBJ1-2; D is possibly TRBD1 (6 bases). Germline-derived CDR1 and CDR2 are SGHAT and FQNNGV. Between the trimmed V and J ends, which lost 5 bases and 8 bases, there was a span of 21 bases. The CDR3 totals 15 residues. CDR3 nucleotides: TGTGCCAGCAGCCCACGATCACAGGGTGATTTGGGCTACACCTTC. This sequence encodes CASSPRSQGDLGYTF.

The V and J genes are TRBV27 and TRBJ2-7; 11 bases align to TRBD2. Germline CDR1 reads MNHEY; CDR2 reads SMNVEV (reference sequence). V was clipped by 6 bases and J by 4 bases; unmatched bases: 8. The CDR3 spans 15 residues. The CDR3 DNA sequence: TGTGCCAGCAGCCGAAATCTAGCGGGGGGTTACGAGCAGTACTTC. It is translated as CASSRNLAGGYEQYF.

The CDR3 region has the DNA TGTGCCAGCAGCGTAGGGGGACTCCAAGGCGCCCTCCACTTT. Translated: CASSVGGLQGALHF. The chain uses TRBV9 and TRBJ1-6; a weak D match, TRBD1 (5 bases). The CDR3 is 14 residues long. Germline CDR1 SGDLS, CDR2 YYNGEE. Trimming took 0 bases from V and 14 from J, leaving 15 bases between them.

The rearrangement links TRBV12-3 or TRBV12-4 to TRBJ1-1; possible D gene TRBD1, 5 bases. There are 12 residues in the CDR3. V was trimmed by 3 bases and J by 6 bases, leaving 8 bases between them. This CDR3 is CASSFGTPEAFF. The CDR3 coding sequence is TGTGCCAGCAGTTTTGGGACTCCTGAAGCTTTCTTT.

Written as DNA, the CDR3 is TGCAGCGTAACAGGGGCTCGGAGTTACGAGCAGTACTTC. Amino acid sequence: CSVTGARSYEQYF. This chain connects TRBV29-1 to TRBJ2-7; 7 positions agree with TRBD1. The germline CDR1 and CDR2 sequences are SQVTM and ANQGSEA. V lost 6 bases and J lost 4; bases outside the gene matches: 9. The CDR3 totals 13 residues.